This T cell receptor (beta chain) was profiled in a study of T cells after yellow fever vaccination. This clonotype was counted only a few times. TCRdb re-analysed the 5' RACE reads in MiXCR, keeping a single row per CDR3 protein. The repertoire holds 340,000 or so distinct CDR3 sequences, under 15% seen once, with 3.2% in the top ten. Germline loops: CDR1 KGHSH, CDR2 LQKENI. Trimming cost V 0 bases and J 0 bases, with 4 bases left between them. CDR3 length equals 14 residues. Sequencing used CD4+ T cells sorted from PBMCs, obtained 15 days after the yellow fever booster vaccination. This TCR was sampled from a man younger than 30 who received the YFV17D yellow fever vaccine. The chain links TRBV18 to TRBJ2-3; D not resolved. The CDR3 DNA reads TGTGCCAGCTCACCACCGTACAGCACAGATACGCAGTATTTT. Protein product: CASSPPYSTDTQYF.